A selection of T cell receptor beta chains follows, all from one sample in a study of T cells in Graves' hyperthyroidism and ophthalmopathy. TCRdb used MiXCR to reprocess the multiplex PCR reads, holding one entry per CDR3 protein. The sample lists 500,000 to 600,000 distinct CDR3 sequences; 16% were seen once. The sequenced material came from blood. The receptors derive from a woman younger than 30 with Graves' hyperthyroidism. Each CDR3 is given with its conserved first and last residue. The order of the fields is D gene, clone size, J gene, V gene, CDR3 DNA, CDR3 protein. A D gene is named only where the DNA matches it firmly. Not every row has a clone size; where given, it reads once, few, many or a size class.

D gene: TRBD1
clone size: NA
J gene: TRBJ2-3
V gene: TRBV28
CDR3 DNA: TGTGCCAGCAGTTTACCCGGGACAGGGGCAGATACGCAGTATTTT
CDR3 protein: CASSLPGTGADTQYF

D gene: NA
clone size: NA
J gene: TRBJ1-6
V gene: TRBV12-3/TRBV12-4
CDR3 DNA: TGTGCCAGCAGTTTACGGGGGGGCCACTCACCCCTCCACTTT
CDR3 protein: CASSLRGGHSPLHF

D gene: NA
clone size: NA
J gene: TRBJ2-5
V gene: TRBV9
CDR3 DNA: TGTGCCAGCAGCCCGACGGGGGCCCGAGAGACCCAGTACTTC
CDR3 protein: CASSPTGARETQYF

D gene: TRBD2
clone size: few
J gene: TRBJ2-3
V gene: TRBV6-2/TRBV6-3
CDR3 DNA: TGTGCCAGCAGTCACTCTACTAGCGGGGGGGCCATCACAGATACGCAGTATTTT
CDR3 protein: CASSHSTSGGAITDTQYF

D gene: NA
clone size: NA
J gene: TRBJ1-1
V gene: TRBV20-1
CDR3 DNA: TGCAGTGCTAGGAAGGACAGAATCAACACTGAAGCTTTCTTT
CDR3 protein: CSARKDRINTEAFF

D gene: NA
clone size: few
J gene: TRBJ2-1
V gene: TRBV12-3/TRBV12-4
CDR3 DNA: TGTGCCAGCAGTTTAGATACCTACAATGAGCAGTTCTTC
CDR3 protein: CASSLDTYNEQFF

D gene: NA
clone size: many
J gene: TRBJ2-3
V gene: TRBV29-1
CDR3 DNA: TGCAGCCTCTATCCTGAAACAGATACGCAGTATTTT
CDR3 protein: CSLYPETDTQYF

D gene: NA
clone size: NA
J gene: TRBJ1-2
V gene: TRBV19
CDR3 DNA: TGTGCCAGTAGTATTCTTGCGGGAGACTATGGCTACACCTTC
CDR3 protein: CASSILAGDYGYTF

D gene: TRBD1
clone size: NA
J gene: TRBJ1-5
V gene: TRBV4-1
CDR3 DNA: TGCGCCAGCAGCCAGGCCCACAGGGGTGGACAGCCCCAGCATTTT
CDR3 protein: CASSQAHRGGQPQHF

D gene: TRBD1
clone size: few
J gene: TRBJ1-2
V gene: TRBV7-2
CDR3 DNA: TGTGCCAGCAGCTTAATGGGACAGGGCAGCTATGGCTACACCTTC
CDR3 protein: CASSLMGQGSYGYTF

D gene: NA
clone size: many
J gene: TRBJ2-7
V gene: TRBV2
CDR3 DNA: TGTGCCAGCAGTGTCTCGGCTTCACCTTACGAGCAGTACTTC
CDR3 protein: CASSVSASPYEQYF

D gene: TRBD2
clone size: NA
J gene: TRBJ2-1
V gene: TRBV29-1
CDR3 DNA: TGCAGCGTTGAAACCCGGGGGGGACTAGCCGCAAATGAGCAGTTCTTC
CDR3 protein: CSVETRGGLAANEQFF

D gene: NA
clone size: NA
J gene: TRBJ2-1
V gene: TRBV6-6
CDR3 DNA: TGTGCCAGCAGTTACTCGAGTCCCTTTAGCGGCTCCTACAATGAGCAGTTCTTC
CDR3 protein: CASSYSSPFSGSYNEQFF

D gene: TRBD1
clone size: many
J gene: TRBJ2-1
V gene: TRBV10-2
CDR3 DNA: TGTGCCAGCAGGACAGGGAGCTCCTACAATGAGCAGTTCTTC
CDR3 protein: CASRTGSSYNEQFF

D gene: NA
clone size: few
J gene: TRBJ2-4
V gene: TRBV2
CDR3 DNA: TGTGCCAGCAGTGTACGATGGACGGCCAAAAACATTCAGTACTTC
CDR3 protein: CASSVRWTAKNIQYF

D gene: TRBD1
clone size: few
J gene: TRBJ1-5
V gene: TRBV6-1
CDR3 DNA: TGTGCCAGCAGTGAGGCAGGGGGCTGGAATCAGCCCCAGCATTTT
CDR3 protein: CASSEAGGWNQPQHF

D gene: NA
clone size: many
J gene: TRBJ1-5
V gene: TRBV7-2
CDR3 DNA: TGTGCCAGCAGCTTATATAGCGGAAGTTATAGCAATCAGCCCCAGCATTTT
CDR3 protein: CASSLYSGSYSNQPQHF

D gene: NA
clone size: many
J gene: TRBJ2-2
V gene: TRBV13
CDR3 DNA: TGTGCCAGCAGCTTTCTGCGTCACGGGGTATGGACCGGGGAGCTGTTTTTT
CDR3 protein: CASSFLRHGVWTGELFF

D gene: NA
clone size: NA
J gene: TRBJ1-3
V gene: TRBV14
CDR3 DNA: TGTGCCAGCAGCCACACACGGGGGCCTGGAAACACCATATATTTT
CDR3 protein: CASSHTRGPGNTIYF

D gene: TRBD2
clone size: many
J gene: TRBJ2-3
V gene: TRBV7-2
CDR3 DNA: TGTGCCAGCAGCCCCGAGCGGGGAAGGTTCACAGATACGCAGTATTTT
CDR3 protein: CASSPERGRFTDTQYF

D gene: NA
clone size: NA
J gene: TRBJ1-2
V gene: TRBV19
CDR3 DNA: TGTGCCAGTAGTATTCCCGGGAACTATGGCTACACCTTC
CDR3 protein: CASSIPGNYGYTF

D gene: NA
clone size: NA
J gene: TRBJ2-7
V gene: TRBV2
CDR3 DNA: TGTGCCAGCAGTGTTGAGATTTCCTACGAGCAGTACTTC
CDR3 protein: CASSVEISYEQYF

D gene: TRBD2
clone size: many
J gene: TRBJ2-3
V gene: TRBV11-2
CDR3 DNA: TGTGCCAGCAGCCTCCGCGGCGGGAGTGCAGATACGCAGTATTTT
CDR3 protein: CASSLRGGSADTQYF

D gene: TRBD2
clone size: many
J gene: TRBJ2-3
V gene: TRBV5-1
CDR3 DNA: TGCGCCACAAACCTAGCGGGAGGAGCAGATACGCAGTATTTT
CDR3 protein: CATNLAGGADTQYF

D gene: TRBD2
clone size: NA
J gene: TRBJ2-7
V gene: TRBV20-1
CDR3 DNA: TGCAGTTCATCGCATCCGGGGGGATCCTACGAGCAGTACTTC
CDR3 protein: CSSSHPGGSYEQYF

D gene: TRBD2
clone size: NA
J gene: TRBJ2-1
V gene: TRBV28
CDR3 DNA: TGTGCCACCTCAGGACTAGCGGGGAACAATGAGCAGTTCTTC
CDR3 protein: CATSGLAGNNEQFF

D gene: TRBD1
clone size: NA
J gene: TRBJ2-1
V gene: TRBV5-1
CDR3 DNA: TGCGCCAGCAGCCTCCGGGACAGGGGTGGTGGGGAGCAGTTCTTC
CDR3 protein: CASSLRDRGGGEQFF

D gene: TRBD1
clone size: NA
J gene: TRBJ2-7
V gene: TRBV2
CDR3 DNA: TGTGCCAGCAGCGGACGGGGACAGGGGGGGAGCCCCTACGAGCAGTACTTC
CDR3 protein: CASSGRGQGGSPYEQYF

D gene: TRBD1
clone size: NA
J gene: TRBJ1-2
V gene: TRBV7-2
CDR3 DNA: TGTGCCTATGGAGACAGGGGGCCGAACTATGGCTACACCTTC
CDR3 protein: CAYGDRGPNYGYTF

D gene: NA
clone size: many
J gene: TRBJ1-2
V gene: TRBV6-5
CDR3 DNA: TGTGCCAGCAGTTACTCGTGGGAACCCAACTATGGCTACACCTTC
CDR3 protein: CASSYSWEPNYGYTF

D gene: NA
clone size: many
J gene: TRBJ2-5
V gene: TRBV7-2
CDR3 DNA: TGTGCCAGCAGCTTATATAGTTCCTACATGCAAGAGACCCAGTACTTC
CDR3 protein: CASSLYSSYMQETQYF

D gene: NA
clone size: few
J gene: TRBJ1-1
V gene: TRBV19
CDR3 DNA: TGTGCCAGTCCCGTCAGGGACAAGCGCACTGAAGCTTTCTTT
CDR3 protein: CASPVRDKRTEAFF

D gene: TRBD1
clone size: many
J gene: TRBJ1-1
V gene: TRBV3-1
CDR3 DNA: TGTGCCAGCAGCCAACGCGGGACAGGGAACACTGAAGCTTTCTTT
CDR3 protein: CASSQRGTGNTEAFF

D gene: NA
clone size: NA
J gene: TRBJ2-1
V gene: TRBV20-1
CDR3 DNA: TGCAGTGCTAGAGATGATGGTACCTCCTACAATGAGCAGTTCTTC
CDR3 protein: CSARDDGTSYNEQFF

D gene: TRBD2
clone size: many
J gene: TRBJ2-7
V gene: TRBV29-1
CDR3 DNA: TGCAGCGTGACCGGGACTAGCGGGAGGGCCGTGTCCTACGAGCAGTACTTC
CDR3 protein: CSVTGTSGRAVSYEQYF

D gene: TRBD1
clone size: NA
J gene: TRBJ1-1
V gene: TRBV12-3/TRBV12-4
CDR3 DNA: TGTGCCAGCAGTGACAGGGTAGTCGTCACTGAAGCTTTCTTT
CDR3 protein: CASSDRVVVTEAFF

D gene: NA
clone size: few
J gene: TRBJ1-4
V gene: TRBV6-1
CDR3 DNA: TGTGCCAGCACTGGTGGCTCTAATGAAAAACTGTTTTTT
CDR3 protein: CASTGGSNEKLFF

D gene: NA
clone size: NA
J gene: TRBJ2-7
V gene: TRBV7-9
CDR3 DNA: TGTGCCAGCAACAACGGCGGAGAGTACGAGCAGTACTTC
CDR3 protein: CASNNGGEYEQYF

D gene: NA
clone size: few
J gene: TRBJ1-1
V gene: TRBV11-2
CDR3 DNA: TGTGCCAGCAGCGGTGGCGGGAGCGGTGCTTTCTTT
CDR3 protein: CASSGGGSGAFF

D gene: TRBD1
clone size: NA
J gene: TRBJ2-5
V gene: TRBV24-1
CDR3 DNA: TGTGCCACCAGTGATCCCGGGACAGACAAGGTGGAGACCCAGTACTTC
CDR3 protein: CATSDPGTDKVETQYF

D gene: TRBD1
clone size: few
J gene: TRBJ2-2
V gene: TRBV9
CDR3 DNA: TGTGCCAGCAGTGCGCGGACAGGGGATGTCGCGCTGTTTTTT
CDR3 protein: CASSARTGDVALFF

D gene: NA
clone size: few
J gene: TRBJ2-1
V gene: TRBV9
CDR3 DNA: TGTGCCAGCAGCGTTGGGACGACTGTTTACAATGAGCAGTTCTTC
CDR3 protein: CASSVGTTVYNEQFF

D gene: TRBD1
clone size: few
J gene: TRBJ1-1
V gene: TRBV20-1
CDR3 DNA: TGCAGTGCTAGAAGGACAGGGGGCACTGAAGCTTTCTTT
CDR3 protein: CSARRTGGTEAFF

D gene: TRBD2
clone size: NA
J gene: TRBJ2-2
V gene: TRBV11-2
CDR3 DNA: TGTGCCAGCAGCAGGACTAGCGGGAGGGCCACCGGAATGCCCGGGGAGCTGTTTTTT
CDR3 protein: CASSRTSGRATGMPGELFF